This T cell receptor (beta chain) originates from a study of blood T cells in healthy people across ages. Study results and caveats: Across the age range, TCR beta diversity per million T cells fell in a roughly linear way.

Primers used in a second PCR of roughly 6 to 12 cycles were a sample-barcoded 5' primer and a J-beta primer mix. TCRdb re-analysed the 5' RACE reads in MiXCR, keeping a single row per CDR3 protein. This table holds hundreds of thousands of distinct CDR3 sequences, nearly 25% found once. CDR1 SGHDN and CDR2 FVKESK come from the germline V gene. This CDR3 region has 17 residues. Trimming left V 3 bases short and J 0 bases short, with 12 bases between. Points on this clonotype: Its matching antigen is unknown.

The same sample was also used in a study of T cells of mothers and their children.

The TCR was taken from a boy aged 5 to 17 in good health. Source material: blood. J is TRBJ2-6 and V is TRBV14; a possible D gene is TRBD1 (6 bases). CDR3 sequence (DNA): TGTGCCAGCAGCCACAGTGACAGGTACTCTGGGGCCAACGTCCTGACTTTC. This translates into CASSHSDRYSGANVLTF.